The 20 T cell receptor beta chains in this list originate from one sample, sequenced in a study of blood T cell repertoires in COVID-19. Here immunoSEQ multiplex PCR was the method, and the copy in TCRdb shows in-frame clones only, minus some. This sample has about 88,000 clones, with roughly 87% found just once. The sequenced sample was peripheral blood. These receptors all stem from a male donor with acute or convalescent COVID-19.

This chain uses TRBV28 with TRBJ2-5, with 10 bases matching TRBD2. The germline CDR1 and CDR2 sequences are MDHEN and SYDVKM. The CDR3 extends over 15 amino acids. V trimming: 2 bases; J trimming: 2 bases; junction bases outside the gene matches: 2. CDR3 sequence reads: CASSLPLAGQETQYF. The CDR3 bases are TGTGCCAGCAGTTTACCACTAGCGGGGCAAGAGACCCAGTACTTC.

This chain links TRBV19 with TRBJ2-1, with 10 bases that match TRBD1. The J segment lost 7 bases and the V segment lost 5 bases, leaving 8 bases of the junction unmatched. Germline V CDR1 and CDR2: LNHDA, SQIVND (reference sequence). The CDR3 covers 15 residues. The DNA for the CDR3 is TGTGCCAGTAGTCCTCGGACAGGGGGTGGAAATGAGCAGTTCTTC. The encoded protein is CASSPRTGGGNEQFF.

This sequence joins TRBV5-6 and TRBJ1-3; 7 nucleotides line up with TRBD1. Germline values: CDR1 SGHDT, CDR2 YYEEEE. After removal of 2 bases from V and 3 bases from J, the junction contained 8 bases not matched to a gene. The CDR3 contains 16 residues. In DNA form, the CDR3 reads TGTGCCAGCAGCTTAACACAGGGGCAACTTGGAAACACCATATATTTT. This encodes CASSLTQGQLGNTIYF.

This clone was seen only a few times. The chain's CDR3 is CASSYSSTNTEAFF. CDR3 in DNA: TGTGCCAGCAGTTACTCGAGTACGAACACTGAAGCTTTCTTT. This chain connects TRBV6-2 or TRBV6-3 to TRBJ1-1, with D unclear. The CDR3 runs 14 residues. Germline V gene data show CDR1 as MNHEY and CDR2 as SVGEGT. The germline V and J ends were trimmed by 0 bases and 1 base, with 6 bases remaining between them.

CDR3 nucleotides: TGTGCCTCCAGCCGGGAACCCCGGGAGCTGTTTTTT. It is translated as CASSREPRELFF. This chain connects TRBV2 to TRBJ2-2, with D tentatively TRBD2 (5 bases). The CDR3 extends over 12 amino acids. CDR1 is SNHLY, CDR2 FYNNEI, per germline. Trimming took 11 bases from V and 9 from J, leaving 16 bases between them.

This rearrangement joins TRBV30 to TRBJ1-4; 10 bases match TRBD1. The V gene's germline CDR1 is GTSNPN and CDR2 SVGIG (reference sequence). The CDR3 covers 14 residues. Unmatched junction bases numbered 9, after V lost 6 bases and J lost 8 bases. DNA for the CDR3: TGTGCCTGCTCTTCCGGGACAGGGGACGAAAAACTGTTTTTT. This sequence encodes CACSSGTGDEKLFF.

The rearrangement joins TRBV6-1 to TRBJ1-3; maybe TRBD1 (5 bases). The CDR3 contains 15 residues. The V end lost 0 bases, the J end lost 0 bases, and 6 bases lay between the germline ends. CDR1 is MNHNS and CDR2 is SASEGT in the germline V gene. CDR3 DNA sequence: TGTGCCAGCAGTGAAGCAACAGGCTCTGGAAACACCATATATTTT. This sequence encodes CASSEATGSGNTIYF.

This clone appeared once. V usage is TRBV6-5 and J usage is TRBJ2-1; TRBD2 agrees at 10 bases. CDR1 MNHEY and CDR2 SVGAGI come from the germline V gene. The J segment lost 4 bases and the V segment lost 6 bases, leaving 6 bases of the junction unmatched. This CDR3 spans 15 amino acids. CDR3 residues: CASSSIAGGYNEQFF. As DNA, the CDR3 is TGTGCCAGCAGCTCGATAGCGGGGGGATACAATGAGCAGTTCTTC.

This clone has just a few counts. The chain has TRBV29-1 and TRBJ1-2; no reliable D call. V was clipped by 6 bases and J by 2 bases, with 13 bases between them. The CDR3 loop spans 13 amino acids. Germline V gene sequence: CDR1 SQVTM, CDR2 ANQGSEA. The CDR3 reads CSVGVVSNYGYTF. In nucleotides, the CDR3 is TGCAGCGTGGGAGTAGTTTCCAACTATGGCTACACCTTC.

This chain links TRBV9 with TRBJ1-6; weak D call: TRBD1 (6 bases). This CDR3 is 14 amino acids long. Trimming shortened V by 4 bases and J by 7 bases, and 12 bases separated the two germline ends. Germline V gene lookup returns CDR1 SGDLS and CDR2 YYNGEE. The CDR3 reads CASSLGGVNSPLHF. The DNA of the CDR3 is TGTGCCAGCAGCTTAGGGGGAGTCAATTCACCCCTCCACTTT.

V usage is TRBV30 and J usage is TRBJ2-7; TRBD1 might be the D (7 bases). The V end lost 5 bases, the J end lost 3 bases, and 14 bases lay between the germline ends. The CDR3 spans 13 residues. CDR1 GTSNPN and CDR2 SVGIG come from the germline V gene (reference sequence). The CDR3 protein is CAWDGQEGYEQYF. DNA for the CDR3: TGTGCCTGGGACGGACAGGAGGGCTACGAGCAGTACTTC.

This chain joins TRBV24-1 and TRBJ2-2; unclear D gene. The germline gives CDR1 KGHDR, CDR2 SFDVKD. V was pared by 5 bases and J by 3 bases, with 12 bases between. This CDR3 is 15 amino acids long. CDR3 protein: CATSVDISHTGELFF. The DNA for the CDR3 is TGTGCCACCAGTGTAGATATTTCGCACACCGGGGAGCTGTTTTTT.

The CDR3 DNA is TGTGCCAGCAGCTTCGGTACAGGGTATGGGGAGACCCAGTACTTC. Translation gives CASSFGTGYGETQYF. The chain joins TRBV5-4 to TRBJ2-5; D is possibly TRBD1 (6 bases). This CDR3 is built from 15 residues. The V gene's germline CDR1 is SGHNT and CDR2 YYREEE (reference sequence). Trimming took off 2 bases at V and 5 bases at J, with 16 bases between the two ends.

V is TRBV2 and J is TRBJ2-5, with D maybe TRBD2 (5 bases). This CDR3 contains 15 residues. Per germline, CDR1 SNHLY and CDR2 FYNNEI. V was trimmed by 2 bases and J by 2 bases, leaving 12 bases between them. The CDR3 protein is CASSERPGFQETQYF. In DNA form, the CDR3 reads TGTGCCAGCAGTGAAAGACCGGGATTTCAAGAGACCCAGTACTTC.

This clone came up once. The rearrangement links TRBV18 to TRBJ2-2; 9 positions agree with TRBD1. The trim removed 4 bases at V and 3 bases at J, leaving 3 bases unmatched. The CDR3 runs to 15 residues. The germline gives CDR1 KGHSH, CDR2 LQKENI. CDR3 residues: CASSLRTGDTGELFF. CDR3 nucleotide sequence: TGTGCCAGCTCACTCCGGACAGGGGACACCGGGGAGCTGTTTTTT.

The chain links TRBV3-1 (or the pseudogene TRBV3-2) to TRBJ1-1, with D perhaps matching TRBD1 (5 bases). Germline CDR1 reads LGHDT; CDR2 reads YNNKEL (reference sequence). The CDR3 has 13 amino acids. With 1 base removed from V and 9 bases from J, the gap between germline ends came to 12 bases. CDR3 sequence: CASSQAAYRKAFF. The CDR3 region has the DNA TGTGCCAGCAGCCAAGCGGCGTACAGGAAAGCTTTCTTT.

This chain uses TRBV28 with TRBJ1-6; D remains unclear. Germline-derived CDR1 and CDR2 are MDHEN and SYDVKM. The CDR3 totals 14 residues. Trimming removed 1 base at V and 8 bases at J, with 9 bases between. CDR3 sequence: CASSLLARDSPLHF. DNA for the CDR3: TGTGCCAGCAGTTTATTGGCCCGGGATTCACCCCTCCACTTT.

The gene calls are TRBV5-4 and TRBJ1-1; the match to TRBD1 covers 9 bases. This CDR3 is built from 14 residues. Germline lookup yields CDR1 SGHNT and CDR2 YYREEE (reference sequence). J gave up 4 bases and V 3 bases, and 4 bases lay outside the gene matches. CDR3 loop: CASSSPGQGTEAFF. The CDR3 DNA follows: TGTGCCAGCAGCTCCCCGGGACAGGGCACTGAAGCTTTCTTT.

The chain's CDR3 is CASSPRVAGVGTGELFF. The CDR3 nucleotides read TGTGCCAGCAGCCCGAGGGTCGCGGGGGTGGGCACCGGGGAGCTGTTTTTT. This chain connects TRBV11-3 to TRBJ2-2; 7 positions agree with TRBD2. This CDR3 spans 17 amino acids. Germline V gene lookup returns CDR1 SGHNT and CDR2 YENEEA. J lost 4 bases, V lost 5 bases, and 13 bases had no gene match.

The V and J genes are TRBV7-6 and TRBJ2-1; 10 bases map to TRBD2. The germline gives CDR1 SGHVS, CDR2 FNYEAQ. The CDR3 sequence is 15 residues long. Unmatched junction bases numbered 8, after V lost 5 bases and J lost 7 bases. CDR3 region: CASSPSGGAGNEQFF. CDR3 nucleotide sequence: TGTGCCAGCAGCCCGAGCGGGGGGGCCGGGAATGAGCAGTTCTTC.